The source of this T cell receptor beta chain is a study of blood T cell repertoires in COVID-19. About the study: Collection of acute and convalescent COVID-19 samples took place in the United States, Italy and Spain.

How the authors handled the data: Quantification of nucleated cells was approximated via reference gene primer amplification. The data were produced by immunoSEQ multiplex PCR, yet TCRdb's version contains in-frame clones alone and is incomplete. V and J calls and clone size follow that table, whereas D and trimming were derived from the DNA. The sample gives 200,000 to 250,000 clones, about 90% of which show up once; 0.83% is in the top ten. Seattle's cohort entered during active infection and was followed longitudinally. This CDR3 comprises 15 residues. Germline V gene data show CDR1 as MNHEY and CDR2 as SVGAGI. V lost 7 bases, J lost 6 bases, and 12 bases stayed unmatched.

The sequenced material came from peripheral blood. This receptor was taken from a man aged 25 to 45 with COVID-19, enrolled during active disease. J is TRBJ1-1 and V is TRBV6-5; TRBD1 matches at 9 bases. The CDR3 nucleotides read TGTGCCAGCAATACCGGGACAGGGCCGTGGTCTGAAGCTTTCTTT. This encodes CASNTGTGPWSEAFF.